The sequence of this T cell receptor (beta chain) was determined in a study of regulatory T cells in long-lasting Graves disease. General study points: Whereas new patients shared 966 public clonotypes, persistent patients shared more, at some 2,700.

Sample time point: newly diagnosed GD, antithyroid drugs for less than 3 months. Making the TCR library involved RNA that had been extracted from PBMCs. CDR1 and CDR2 from the germline V gene are DFQATT and SNEGSKA (reference sequence). The CDR3 runs 15 residues. The junction had 11 bases not matched to a gene; V was cut back by 4 bases and J by 4 bases. In its sample, this clonotype was seen a few times. The antigen is unknown. Libraries of TCR beta came from iRepertoire HTBI primers plus Arm-PCR of CDR3 regions. Original handling: Sequenced samples collectively carried under 75 TRBV and approximately 15 TRBJ segments. A single record per CDR3 protein comes from TCRdb applying MiXCR to the multiplex PCR reads. These V and J calls derive from TCRdb rather than the authors' analysis. The sample has over 500,000 distinct CDR3 sequences, 15% to 20% seen once. This same sample was also part of a study on T cells in Graves' hyperthyroidism and ophthalmopathy. As that study records: Absent ophthalmopathy progression within 18 months defined stable Graves' hyperthyroidism.

The chain employs TRBV20-1 and TRBJ1-2; 8 nucleotides match TRBD1. The receptor was isolated from a woman aged 25 to 39 with Graves disease. Sequences were derived from peripheral blood mononuclear cells (PBMCs), sampled at new diagnosis, from a patient treated with antithyroid drugs. In nucleotides, the CDR3 is TGCAGTGCTAAAAATCCGGGACAGGTTTTCTATGGCTACACCTTC. This gives the protein CSAKNPGQVFYGYTF.